A selection of T cell receptor beta chains follows, all from one sample in a study of post-analysis software for immune sequencing data. TCRdb independently ran MiXCR on the PCR reads; one entry per CDR3 protein. This sample yields around 770,000 distinct CDR3 sequences, of which 35% to 55% are seen a single time; approximately 4.4% belongs to the top ten. Input material: blood. The receptor source for this set is a girl under 18 with multiple sclerosis. The CDR3 runs from the conserved cysteine through the conserved F or W. The D gene is left open where the match is weak. A row's size may be missing; if present it is once, few, many or a size class.

CDR3aa: CASSFQRERTDTQYF
CDR3nt: TGTGCCAGCAGTTTCCAGCGGGAGCGGACAGATACGCAGTATTTT
v_gene: TRBV28
d_gene: TRBD2
j_gene: TRBJ2-3
abundance: -

CDR3aa: CASSELRLDNEQFF
CDR3nt: TGTGCCAGCAGTGAATTAAGGCTTGACAATGAGCAGTTCTTC
v_gene: TRBV25-1
d_gene: -
j_gene: TRBJ2-1
abundance: -

CDR3aa: CASSLGPGGRISPLHF
CDR3nt: TGTGCCAGCAGTTTGGGCCCTGGGGGCAGAATTTCACCCCTCCACTTT
v_gene: TRBV12-3/TRBV12-4
d_gene: -
j_gene: TRBJ1-6
abundance: -

CDR3aa: CASSLGRGGNGYTF
CDR3nt: TGTGCCAGCAGCTTAGGGCGAGGGGGAAACGGCTACACCTTC
v_gene: TRBV7-9
d_gene: -
j_gene: TRBJ1-2
abundance: -

CDR3aa: CASSLRELGQFF
CDR3nt: TGTGCCAGCAGTTTAAGAGAATTGGGGCAGTTCTTC
v_gene: TRBV12-3/TRBV12-4
d_gene: -
j_gene: TRBJ2-1
abundance: few

CDR3aa: CSVERTEAFF
CDR3nt: TGCAGCGTTGAAAGGACTGAAGCTTTCTTT
v_gene: TRBV29-1
d_gene: -
j_gene: TRBJ1-1
abundance: -

CDR3aa: CASSLDRESSPLHF
CDR3nt: TGTGCCAGCAGTTTGGACAGGGAATCTTCACCCCTCCACTTT
v_gene: TRBV12-3/TRBV12-4
d_gene: TRBD1
j_gene: TRBJ1-6
abundance: -

CDR3aa: CSARWAGGYEQYF
CDR3nt: TGCAGTGCTAGATGGGCAGGGGGCTACGAGCAGTACTTC
v_gene: TRBV20-1
d_gene: TRBD1
j_gene: TRBJ2-7
abundance: few

CDR3aa: CASSVGPGQGNEQYF
CDR3nt: TGTGCCAGCAGCGTAGGACCGGGACAGGGGAACGAGCAGTACTTC
v_gene: TRBV9
d_gene: TRBD1
j_gene: TRBJ2-7
abundance: -

CDR3aa: CASSQDNAVNEQFF
CDR3nt: TGTGCCAGCAGCCAAGATAATGCGGTTAATGAGCAGTTCTTC
v_gene: TRBV3-1
d_gene: -
j_gene: TRBJ2-1
abundance: -

CDR3aa: CSAPTETSYEQYF
CDR3nt: TGCAGTGCCCCTACCGAGACCTCCTACGAGCAGTACTTC
v_gene: TRBV20-1
d_gene: -
j_gene: TRBJ2-7
abundance: few

CDR3aa: CASSEKTSFGTQYF
CDR3nt: TGTGCCAGCAGTGAAAAAACTAGTTTTGGGACCCAGTACTTC
v_gene: TRBV6-1
d_gene: -
j_gene: TRBJ2-5
abundance: -

CDR3aa: CSAAVGSRNTEAFF
CDR3nt: TGCAGTGCTGCAGTTGGGTCGCGGAACACTGAAGCTTTCTTT
v_gene: TRBV20-1
d_gene: -
j_gene: TRBJ1-1
abundance: few

CDR3aa: CSVDVGNEKLFF
CDR3nt: TGCAGCGTTGATGTTGGAAATGAAAAACTGTTTTTT
v_gene: TRBV29-1
d_gene: -
j_gene: TRBJ1-4
abundance: -

CDR3aa: CASDEELAGGLTYNEQFF
CDR3nt: TGTGCCAGCGACGAGGAGCTAGCGGGAGGGTTAACCTACAATGAGCAGTTCTTC
v_gene: TRBV28
d_gene: TRBD2
j_gene: TRBJ2-1
abundance: -

CDR3aa: CASSPRDTHNEQFF
CDR3nt: TGTGCCAGCAGCCCGCGAGACACACACAATGAGCAGTTCTTC
v_gene: TRBV7-9
d_gene: -
j_gene: TRBJ2-1
abundance: -

CDR3aa: CASSLTGGLLADSYNEQFF
CDR3nt: TGTGCCAGCAGTTTAACAGGGGGGCTACTAGCGGACTCCTACAATGAGCAGTTCTTC
v_gene: TRBV28
d_gene: -
j_gene: TRBJ2-1
abundance: -

CDR3aa: CASNPGTYEQYF
CDR3nt: TGTGCCAGCAACCCTGGGACCTACGAGCAGTACTTC
v_gene: TRBV28
d_gene: -
j_gene: TRBJ2-7
abundance: -

CDR3aa: CSAYQTSGSTDTQYF
CDR3nt: TGCAGTGCTTACCAGACTAGCGGGAGCACAGATACGCAGTATTTT
v_gene: TRBV20-1
d_gene: TRBD2
j_gene: TRBJ2-3
abundance: -

CDR3aa: CASSPCWGSNQPQHF
CDR3nt: TGTGCCAGCAGTCCCTGCTGGGGAAGCAATCAGCCCCAGCATTTT
v_gene: TRBV27
d_gene: -
j_gene: TRBJ1-5
abundance: -

CDR3aa: CASSWDRGTDTQYF
CDR3nt: TGCGCCAGCAGCTGGGACAGGGGGACAGATACGCAGTATTTT
v_gene: TRBV5-1
d_gene: TRBD1
j_gene: TRBJ2-3
abundance: -

CDR3aa: CASSIPGLAGDEQFF
CDR3nt: TGTGCCAGCAGCATCCCCGGACTAGCCGGTGATGAGCAGTTCTTC
v_gene: TRBV6-6
d_gene: TRBD2
j_gene: TRBJ2-1
abundance: few

CDR3aa: CASSLQKNYEQYF
CDR3nt: TGTGCCAGCAGCCTGCAGAAGAACTACGAGCAGTACTTC
v_gene: TRBV7-9
d_gene: -
j_gene: TRBJ2-7
abundance: -

CDR3aa: CSARVLGLAATNEQHF
CDR3nt: TGCAGTGCTAGAGTACTGGGACTAGCGGCAACGAATGAGCAGCACTTC
v_gene: TRBV20-1
d_gene: TRBD2
j_gene: TRBJ2-7
abundance: -

CDR3aa: CASSDGTLTYEQYF
CDR3nt: TGTGCCAGTTCCGACGGGACTCTTACCTACGAGCAGTACTTC
v_gene: TRBV13
d_gene: -
j_gene: TRBJ2-7
abundance: -

CDR3aa: CASSFVGQSLRGYTF
CDR3nt: TGTGCCAGCAGTTTCGTAGGACAGAGCTTGCGTGGCTACACCTTC
v_gene: TRBV27
d_gene: -
j_gene: TRBJ1-2
abundance: -

CDR3aa: CSVTTSEGILDTQYF
CDR3nt: TGCAGCGTCACGACTAGCGAGGGGATCCTAGATACGCAGTATTTT
v_gene: TRBV29-1
d_gene: TRBD2
j_gene: TRBJ2-3
abundance: -

CDR3aa: CASSFFTLSKGETQYF
CDR3nt: TGTGCCAGCAGCTTCTTTACTCTTTCCAAAGGGGAGACCCAGTACTTC
v_gene: TRBV7-8
d_gene: -
j_gene: TRBJ2-5
abundance: -

CDR3aa: CSVSSGRVSSTDTQYF
CDR3nt: TGCAGCGTTTCGAGCGGGAGGGTTTCTAGCACAGATACGCAGTATTTT
v_gene: TRBV29-1
d_gene: TRBD2
j_gene: TRBJ2-3
abundance: -

CDR3aa: CASRTTSGEQYF
CDR3nt: TGTGCCAGCAGAACCACATCGGGGGAGCAGTACTTC
v_gene: TRBV12-3/TRBV12-4
d_gene: -
j_gene: TRBJ2-7
abundance: few

CDR3aa: CSARDLRDRGAVLNQPQHF
CDR3nt: TGCAGTGCTAGAGATCTTCGGGACAGGGGCGCCGTTCTAAATCAGCCCCAGCATTTT
v_gene: TRBV20-1
d_gene: TRBD1
j_gene: TRBJ1-5
abundance: few

CDR3aa: CASSQAGPANYGYTF
CDR3nt: TGTGCCAGCAGCCAAGCAGGGCCTGCTAACTATGGCTACACCTTC
v_gene: TRBV4-2
d_gene: -
j_gene: TRBJ1-2
abundance: few

CDR3aa: CASSQEGTSGNTDTQYF
CDR3nt: TGTGCCAGCAGCCAAGAGGGAACTAGCGGGAACACAGATACGCAGTATTTT
v_gene: TRBV4-2
d_gene: TRBD2
j_gene: TRBJ2-3
abundance: few

CDR3aa: CATSDPGTSGSETQYF
CDR3nt: TGTGCCACCAGTGACCCCGGGACTAGCGGGAGTGAGACCCAGTACTTC
v_gene: TRBV24-1
d_gene: TRBD2
j_gene: TRBJ2-5
abundance: few

CDR3aa: CANSQDGRGVYNEQFF
CDR3nt: TGTGCCAACAGCCAGGACGGGCGGGGGGTATACAATGAGCAGTTCTTC
v_gene: TRBV3-1
d_gene: TRBD2
j_gene: TRBJ2-1
abundance: -

CDR3aa: CASSPGHFYEQYF
CDR3nt: TGTGCCAGCAGCCCAGGACACTTCTACGAGCAGTACTTC
v_gene: TRBV13
d_gene: -
j_gene: TRBJ2-7
abundance: few

CDR3aa: CSVERWDSAAYGYTF
CDR3nt: TGCAGCGTTGAAAGGTGGGACAGCGCGGCCTATGGCTACACCTTC
v_gene: TRBV29-1
d_gene: TRBD1
j_gene: TRBJ1-2
abundance: -

CDR3aa: CSAVEWGSNQPQHF
CDR3nt: TGCAGTGCCGTAGAGTGGGGTAGCAATCAGCCCCAGCATTTT
v_gene: TRBV20-1
d_gene: -
j_gene: TRBJ1-5
abundance: -

CDR3aa: CASSLVGGNNYGYTF
CDR3nt: TGTGCCAGCAGCTTGGTAGGGGGGAATAACTATGGCTACACCTTC
v_gene: TRBV5-5
d_gene: -
j_gene: TRBJ1-2
abundance: few

CDR3aa: CASSLDVGSYNEQFF
CDR3nt: TGCGCCAGCAGCTTGGATGTAGGAAGCTACAATGAGCAGTTCTTC
v_gene: TRBV5-1
d_gene: -
j_gene: TRBJ2-1
abundance: -

CDR3aa: CASSLDGLASSYNEQFF
CDR3nt: TGTGCCAGCAGCTTAGATGGGCTAGCGAGCTCCTACAATGAGCAGTTCTTC
v_gene: TRBV11-2
d_gene: -
j_gene: TRBJ2-1
abundance: few

CDR3aa: CASSPKDRSSYEQYF
CDR3nt: TGCGCCAGCAGCCCGAAGGACAGAAGTTCCTACGAGCAGTACTTC
v_gene: TRBV4-1
d_gene: -
j_gene: TRBJ2-7
abundance: -

CDR3aa: CASSFGSGGINEQFF
CDR3nt: TGCGCCAGCAGCTTCGGGTCGGGAGGAATAAATGAGCAGTTCTTC
v_gene: TRBV5-1
d_gene: TRBD2
j_gene: TRBJ2-1
abundance: -

CDR3aa: CASSARLAFTDTQYF
CDR3nt: TGTGCCAGCAGCGCCCGACTAGCGTTTACAGATACGCAGTATTTT
v_gene: TRBV9
d_gene: TRBD2
j_gene: TRBJ2-3
abundance: few

CDR3aa: CATSGQDDEQYF
CDR3nt: TGTGCCACCAGTGGCCAGGACGACGAGCAGTACTTC
v_gene: TRBV24-1
d_gene: -
j_gene: TRBJ2-7
abundance: -

CDR3aa: CASSLWDARAYEQYF
CDR3nt: TGCGCCAGCAGCTTGTGGGACGCACGAGCCTACGAGCAGTACTTC
v_gene: TRBV5-1
d_gene: -
j_gene: TRBJ2-7
abundance: few

CDR3aa: CASSQGERGPQHF
CDR3nt: TGTGCCAGCAGCCAAGGGGAGAGGGGGCCCCAGCATTTT
v_gene: TRBV3-1
d_gene: -
j_gene: TRBJ1-5
abundance: -

CDR3aa: CAGSSGRVGYTF
CDR3nt: TGTGCCGGCAGCTCCGGCAGGGTGGGCTACACCTTC
v_gene: TRBV11-3
d_gene: -
j_gene: TRBJ1-2
abundance: -

CDR3aa: CASSLTAGDIQYF
CDR3nt: TGTGCCAGCAGTTTAACGGCGGGAGACATTCAGTACTTC
v_gene: TRBV28
d_gene: TRBD2
j_gene: TRBJ2-4
abundance: -

CDR3aa: CASSFQGRNEQFF
CDR3nt: TGTGCCAGCAGTTTCCAGGGGAGGAATGAGCAGTTCTTC
v_gene: TRBV27
d_gene: -
j_gene: TRBJ2-1
abundance: -

CDR3aa: CASSPSSHSEFF
CDR3nt: TGTGCCAGCAGCCCTTCTAGTCATTCCGAGTTCTTC
v_gene: TRBV12-3/TRBV12-4
d_gene: -
j_gene: TRBJ2-1
abundance: -

CDR3aa: CSAMLGAEAFF
CDR3nt: TGCAGCGCTATGCTGGGCGCTGAAGCTTTCTTT
v_gene: TRBV29-1
d_gene: -
j_gene: TRBJ1-1
abundance: few

CDR3aa: CSVGVQGLRYEQYF
CDR3nt: TGCAGCGTTGGGGTTCAGGGCTTGCGCTACGAGCAGTACTTC
v_gene: TRBV29-1
d_gene: -
j_gene: TRBJ2-7
abundance: once